The 6 T cell receptor beta chains presented below share a single source sample, sequenced in a study of shared T cell receptors in the human thymus (dated by TCRdb to about 2021). The protocol used for the library was the immunoSEQ multiplex PCR assay. Not all clones reach the TCRdb copy of this immuneACCESS table, which keeps in-frame sequences only. Checked studies attribute under half of the gap to unresolved V genes and leave the rest unexplained. This sample comprises 600,000 to 900,000 clones, 80% to 90% of them detected only once. The ten largest clones take up 0.008% to 0.011% of the sample. This sample also appeared in a second study, on human thymus T cells.

The sample was thymocytes. The receptors derive from a girl less than two years old with a congenital heart defect. Donor details come from another sample of the same person, matched by shared clones.

The V gene is TRBV28, the J gene TRBJ2-7, with D perhaps TRBD2 (5 bases). The CDR3 is made up of 14 amino acids. Trimming took off 8 bases at V and 3 bases at J, with 17 bases between the two ends. Germline V gene lookup returns CDR1 MDHEN and CDR2 SYDVKM. The CDR3 coding sequence is TGTGCCAGCCAGGAGGTAATCCCCCGCTACGAGCAGTACTTC. It encodes CASQEVIPRYEQYF.

J is TRBJ2-3 and V is TRBV27; TRBD2 matches at 9 bases. The length of the CDR3 is 19 residues. The germline V gene encodes CDR1 MNHEY and CDR2 SMNVEV (reference sequence). V was clipped by 5 bases and J by 4 bases; unmatched bases: 19. As DNA, the CDR3 is TGTGCCAGCAGTAAACACCCCCCTCTTGGCGGGGGGGCCGCAGATACGCAGTATTTT. It specifies CASSKHPPLGGGAADTQYF.

V and J are TRBV6-1 and TRBJ1-2; TRBD1 aligns across 7 bases. The germline gives CDR1 MNHNS, CDR2 SASEGT. V lost 3 bases to trimming and J lost 8 bases; unmatched junction nucleotides: 9. CDR3 length equals 14 residues. The CDR3 is CASSDLGGKGGYTF. As DNA, the CDR3 is TGTGCCAGCAGTGATTTAGGGGGCAAGGGCGGCTACACCTTC.

This rearrangement joins TRBV4-3 to TRBJ1-2; TRBD1 matches 8 bases. The CDR3 covers 17 residues. From germline, CDR1 is LGHNA and CDR2 YSLEER. The J segment lost 7 bases and the V segment lost 0 bases, leaving 13 bases of the junction unmatched. In DNA, the CDR3 is TGCGCCAGCAGCCAAGAACGTGTAAGGCAGGGGGCAGGTGGCTACACCTTC. Encoded protein: CASSQERVRQGAGGYTF.

The CDR3 bases are TGCGCCAGCAGCTTGCCACACCAGGGTATGGGGTATAGTGGCTACACCTTC. Its translation is CASSLPHQGMGYSGYTF. The chain links TRBV5-1 to TRBJ1-2; D is possibly TRBD1 (5 bases). Germline V CDR1 and CDR2: SGHRS, YFSETQ. With 1 base removed from V and 7 bases from J, the gap between germline ends came to 23 bases. The CDR3 is 17 residues long.

The V and J genes are TRBV4-1 and TRBJ2-5; the D gene is possibly TRBD1 (6 bases). Trimming took 2 bases from V and 1 from J, leaving 14 bases between them. The CDR3 runs 16 residues. The germline CDR1 and CDR2 sequences are MGHRA and YSYEKL. The CDR3: CASSQTSGQLQETQYF. In DNA, the CDR3 is TGCGCCAGCAGCCAAACATCGGGACAACTCCAAGAGACCCAGTACTTC.